The entry below describes one T cell receptor (beta chain). The specificity of this receptor is unknown. No much larger clonotype is one base removed from it; base qualities were not supplied. The collaborating institutions used their own protocols to collect whole blood in K2EDTA tubes. For TCRbeta analysis, collaborators shipped samples in one of three forms: frozen whole blood, isolated PBMCs, or DNA extracted from either of those sample types. This sample is part of a study of blood T cell repertoires in COVID-19 (dated by TCRdb to about 2020). Background on the whole study: Samples from collaborators originated in the United States, Italy and Spain and spanned both the acute and convalescent phases of COVID-19. Where HLA class I and class II types were available, the types were taken from metadata supplied by the sample provider, not from assay-based typing. Samples were obtained from the ongoing ImmuneRACE study (first 160 participants) and from some 1,200 subjects provided by 6 global collaborators. The repertoires were made available in a free public database intended to serve as a resource for research on the immune response to SARS-CoV-2. Subjects who had been exposed to COVID-19, were actively infected with it, or had recovered from it provided the deeply sampled blood TCRbeta repertoires that made up the dataset. The prospective study material was composed of cDNA or gDNA derived from T cells, B-cell-depleted T cells, or PBMCs. Sample metadata almost always included a de-identified subject ID, COVID-19 status, age in years and sex.

TCRbeta CDR3 regions were amplified from genomic DNA using the immunoSEQ Assay, a bias-controlled multiplex PCR. The study's processing was this. The number of nucleated cells in each sample was estimated from the amplification of reference gene primers within the assay. Sequence reads were collapsed and filtered to measure the absolute abundance of every unique TCRbeta CDR3 rearrangement. For each sample, productive Simpson clonality was calculated by taking the square root of Simpson's diversity index across productive rearrangements. Held by TCRdb, this immuneACCESS table contains in-frame sequences only and omits some clones. Under half of the omission traces to an unresolved V gene where checked; the cause of the rest is unknown. V and J calls and clone size are as listed in that table; D and trimming were resolved from the DNA. Present in this sample are roughly 12,000 clones, 70% to 75% of which were seen just once. The biggest ten clones account for about 33% of the sample.

The research as a whole found: Clinical and demographic metadata were provided uncurated, with the amount varying by source and participant.

CDR1 GTSNPN and CDR2 SVGIG were looked up in the germline V gene (reference sequence). From its cysteine to its phenylalanine, the CDR3 spans 15 amino acids. The entry retains the CDR3 DNA only, 45 bases that are in frame from base 1. V lost 0 bases and J lost 5 bases, and the count of bases not matched to a germline gene is 5. This TCR came from a human donor in a cohort sampled during active COVID-19. This sequence uses TRBV30 and TRBJ2-2; a stretch of 8 junction bases matches TRBD2. The sample was peripheral blood. The CDR3 amino acid sequence is: CAWSVQAGATGELFF. The nucleotide sequence is given as TGTGCCTGGAGTGTACAAGCGGGAGCTACCGGGGAGCTGTTTTTT.